This TCR beta chain stems from a study of human T cells and chemical hapten exposure (dated by TCRdb to 2020 to 2023). Study-level background: For sensitization, 2% DPC in acetone was applied to an approximately 2 cm by approximately 2 cm area of upper inner arm skin. In alopecia patients, the study followed how the peripheral blood TCR repertoire changed in vivo over primary and secondary sensitization to diphenylcyclopropenone (DPC), a hapten. Throughout the study period of 20 to 25 weeks, patients also received therapeutic DPC doses to the scalp every week. Libraries were pooled for sequencing, and variation in per-sample TCR yields was attributed mainly to small differences in library volumes within the pool. Most of the patients in the cohort were female, and the cohort covered alopecia areata with under or over 50% scalp involvement, alopecia totalis and alopecia universalis. Patch testing was performed on the upper back with Finn chambers containing 0.01% DPC, and the patch tests were scored after 6 days according to International Contact Dermatitis Research Group standards. For TCR sequencing, blood came from twenty-nine alopecia patients at anywhere from one to four time points (pre-sensitization, 2, 6 and 24 weeks). Blood was sampled from patients pre-sensitization (week 0) and at 2, 6 and about 24 weeks after DPC sensitization.

Library method: RACE. For sequencing, a NextSeq 500 was employed. During library preparation, unique molecular identifiers were attached to individual cDNA molecules so that TCRs could be counted quantitatively and reproducibly. From each blood RNA sample, both TCR alpha and TCR beta chains were sequenced. Per the authors' processing: The median number of TCRs per sample was approximately 93,000, ranging from about 20,000 to 690,600. The Decombinator software suite was used to annotate V, J and CDR3 in the TCR reads. For PS versus PT1 abundance plots, all samples were subsampled to the same number of TCRs (28,000). TCRs were defined as expanded if absent before sensitization and observed at least eight times at the 2-week time point. The raw public reads went through TCRdb reprocessing: fastp at Q25, MiXCR clone calling, in-frame beta chains kept. Each record represents a unique CDR3 protein, reported with the most common genes and DNA among its rows. These V and J calls are TCRdb output, not the study's own analysis. In all, the sample holds tens of thousands of distinct CDR3 sequences, and approximately 9.9% of those were seen once. The top ten hold roughly 2.3% of the sample.

This clonotype has just a few counts. Its target antigen remains unknown. Base qualities are missing; no much larger clone stands one base away. The sample's time point label is to be understood as: patch test 2, 6 weeks after DPC sensitization. The meaning of the sample's treatment or condition label: therapeutic diphenylcyclopropenone sensitization with weekly scalp DPC. At every patch-test visit, the blood draw took place before the patch test was put on. Patients were eligible if aged 18 to 70, diagnosed with alopecia and judged suitable for DPC therapy, and pregnant patients were excluded. Total RNA was extracted from unfractionated whole blood collected in Tempus Blood RNA tubes. Study-wide findings and limitations: Patch test score was positively correlated with the number of PT1 expanded TCRs, with significance at thresholds 8, 16 and 32 but not at 4. Expanded TCRs formed significantly more large CDR3 similarity clusters than pre-sensitization or healthy control sets, consistent with antigen-driven responses. DPC sensitization did not change the number of TCRs with a frequency above 1 in 1000, and there was no evidence of changes in global repertoire structure. Because all patients had alopecia, a presumed autoimmune disease, the immune response of the patients might differ from that of healthy individuals. After repeated subsampling, the strength of the expansion versus patch-test correlation and the threshold at which it became significant changed.

CDR1 is given as MNHEY and CDR2 as SVGAGI, both from the germline V gene. Cut back by 8 bases and 0 bases, the V and J ends lie 17 bases apart. Including cysteine and phenylalanine, the CDR3 has 15 amino acids. The DNA shown is the 45-base CDR3, in frame from base 1. The TCR was taken from a man aged 35 to 55 with alopecia areata. Some clones in this sample may be carry-over from other donors' samples. Specimen: whole blood, collected in connection with sensitization to the hapten diphenylcyclopropenone (DPC). The rearrangement combines TRBV6-5 with TRBJ2-7; a tentative D call is TRBD2 (6 bases match). CDR3 sequence: CASFPSSGYSYEQYF. The nucleotide sequence reads as follows: TGTGCCAGCTTCCCCTCCAGCGGGTACTCCTACGAGCAGTACTTC.